Listed below are T cell receptor beta chains from one sample, sequenced in a study of beta chain features in type 1 diabetes. TCRdb keeps only in-frame clones here, not all; method: immunoSEQ multiplex PCR. There are around 310,000 clones in the sample; about 11% occur only once, and roughly 0.016% lies in the top ten. Sequencing input: naive CD4+ T cells from blood. All receptors derive from a woman aged 25 to 39 in good health. CDR3s include the opening cysteine and the closing phenylalanine or tryptophan.

V gene	J gene	CDR3 protein
TRBV6-5	TRBJ1-2	CASRPRAGGRGYTF
TRBV5-1	TRBJ2-5	CASSFGSSGMLETQYF
TRBV30	TRBJ2-5	CAWSVNAGGEETQYF
TRBV18	TRBJ2-1	CASSPEETGPGEQFF
TRBV19	TRBJ1-2	CASSIGQGTDYGYTF
TRBV5-8	TRBJ2-5	CASPHGTAIAAQYF
TRBV28	TRBJ2-3	CASIRVADVGTQYF
TRBV21-1	TRBJ2-1	CASRQRVAETYNEQFF
TRBV14	TRBJ2-1	CASSQARLSAGGQFF
TRBV5-6	TRBJ2-3	CASSRGIGTDTQYF
TRBV7-3	TRBJ2-2	CASSNKGLGTGELFF
TRBV30	TRBJ2-1	CAWTVFNEQFF
TRBV9	TRBJ2-5	CASSVVGGKETQYF
TRBV30	TRBJ2-4	CAWSVWPIAKNIQYF
TRBV7-2	TRBJ2-7	CASSLARGPYEQYF
TRBV27	TRBJ2-1	CASSPLQKPGTGQGEQFF
TRBV5-6	TRBJ2-5	CASRLAGGPEETQYF
TRBV7-3	TRBJ2-1	CASSTGLGTNNEQFF
TRBV7-9	TRBJ2-3	CAGRRGGATDTQYF
TRBV5-1	TRBJ2-6	CASSWTGDSGANVLTF
TRBV2	TRBJ2-5	CASSGDTGVAQYF
TRBV5-1	TRBJ2-5	CASSPGTQETQYF
TRBV14	TRBJ2-7	CASSQWSGGGGEQYF
TRBV20-1	TRBJ2-1	CSAEVNEQFF
TRBV7-2	TRBJ2-7	CASSSTTGTYEQYF
TRBV15	TRBJ1-3	CATSLRRDVTGKENTIYF
TRBV6-1	TRBJ1-1	CASSDTGNTEAFF
TRBV5-4	TRBJ2-1	CASSLFREQFF
TRBV28	TRBJ1-5	CASSLTGLNQPQHF
TRBV25-1	TRBJ2-1	CASSDIRAGGSSNEQFF
TRBV7-7	TRBJ2-1	CASSPGQGNNEQFF
TRBV7-2	TRBJ1-2	CASGLGQGGYGYTF
TRBV2	TRBJ1-4	CASSLAGGAGEKLFF
TRBV7-9	TRBJ1-1	CASSPRDSMNTEAFF
TRBV29-1	TRBJ2-1	CSVTQTGGAYNEQFF
TRBV4-2	TRBJ2-7	CASSQASGLAGSYEQYF
TRBV10-1	TRBJ2-1	CASEPGLAGDSYNEQFF
TRBV7-9	TRBJ2-3	CASPERETDTQYF
TRBV18	TRBJ2-3	CASSPFLADTDTQYF
TRBV2	TRBJ2-1	CASTAGGQYNEQFF